The clone carrying this T cell receptor (beta chain) was seen a handful of times. Its antigen is unknown. For ophthalmopathy patients, the Clinical Activity Score was at least 3 and the NOSPECS grade at least 4; duration was under 3 months. This record belongs to a study of T cells in Graves' hyperthyroidism and ophthalmopathy. Findings and caveats of the study: Most expanded thyroid clonotypes above 0.001 recurred in blood.

CDR1 and CDR2 (germline): SGHRS, YFSETQ. This CDR3 comprises 13 residues. V was pared by 6 bases and J by 9 bases, with 8 bases of the junction left unmatched. TCR beta CDR3 regions were amplified from RNA. First-round RT-PCR of the TCR CDR3 relied on the HTBI primer set. Each CDR3 protein is one row after TCRdb ran MiXCR on the multiplex PCR reads. This sample has about half a million distinct CDR3 sequences, with roughly 21% found just once. This TCR came from a man aged 35-49 years with Graves' ophthalmopathy. Sequencing used blood. The V call is TRBV5-1, the J call TRBJ2-1, with TRBD1 matching over 8 bases. CDR3 residues: CASNSRGPGEQFF. As DNA, the CDR3 is TGCGCCAGCAACAGCAGGGGGCCCGGTGAGCAGTTCTTC.